Included here is one TCR beta chain sequence, with context. Its antigen remains unknown. Germline values: CDR1 SGDLS, CDR2 YYNGEE. V was trimmed by 0 bases and J by 3 bases, leaving 9 bases between them. The length of the CDR3 is 14 residues. PCR amplification relied on 60 Vbeta primers (plus 13 Jbeta primers). Clones were sequenced by immunoSEQ multiplex PCR, and TCRdb holds only the in-frame ones, with some missing. The sample lists about 92,000 clones, roughly 73% seen once, with around 7.3% in the top ten. This entry comes from a study of cytomegalovirus exposure and HLA in healthy donors. Points from the study as a whole: A later look showed TCR association rates differing by HLA locus, highest for DRB1 and lowest for HLA-C.

V and J are TRBV9 and TRBJ2-5; weak D call: TRBD2 (6 bases). Sequenced material: PBMCs. This sequence originates from a middle-aged man in good health and CMV-seropositive. DNA for the CDR3: TGTGCCAGCAGCGTAGAGGGCGGGGAAGAGACCCAGTACTTC. As protein: CASSVEGGEETQYF.